This T cell receptor beta chain is from a study of T-cell reconstitution after alpha-beta-depleted transplantation in children. This CDR3 is 13 amino acids long. Germline V CDR1 and CDR2: SGHTA, FQGNSA. The V gene lost 2 bases and the J gene lost 6 bases, with 10 bases spanning the gap. This clonotype was seen only a few times. Molecular barcoding with unique molecular identifiers was used for the TCRbeta library. TCRdb recomputed calls from the PCR reads with MiXCR, one row per CDR3 protein. The data hold some 120,000 distinct CDR3 sequences, with 20% to 25% observed a single time. This receptor was obtained from a male patient aged 2 to 9 who had a stem cell transplant for chronic granulomatous disease, so the T cells may come from the graft donor. The rearrangement uses TRBV7-2 and TRBJ1-2; D perhaps matches TRBD1 (5 bases). The material was PBMCs, mostly from graft donor cells, obtained 180 days after TCRalphabeta/CD19-depleted stem cell transplant. The CDR3, as DNA: TGTGCCAGCAGCTTATTCAGGGTCCATGGCTACACCTTC. This gives the protein CASSLFRVHGYTF.